This T cell receptor beta chain comes out of a study of spatial heterogeneity in lung cancer. Study-level results: It was found that expanded intratumoral alpha and beta TCR counts tracked tumor mutation counts.

MiXCR was run by TCRdb on the 5' RACE reads, yielding one entry per CDR3 protein. The sample holds around 6,000 distinct CDR3 sequences, more than 12% seen once. As to time point: sample taken at primary tumor resection. Relative to its sample, this clonotype is large (0.1 to 1%). The antigen remains undetermined. Little can be read into the size of this beta chain, an off-target read in a library designed for alpha chains. The V gene end was trimmed by 6 bases and the J gene end by 2 bases; junction bases not matched to a gene: 6. CDR1 and CDR2 (germline): MNHEY, SMNVEV (reference sequence). The CDR3 sequence is 14 residues long.

The TCR originated in a male donor with early-stage non-small cell lung cancer. The starting material was lung tumor tissue, obtained at surgery. The V and J genes are TRBV27 and TRBJ1-2; 7 positions agree with TRBD1. The CDR3 DNA reads as TGTGCCAGCAGAAATGACAGGGTAAACTATGGCTACACCTTC. Amino acid sequence: CASRNDRVNYGYTF.